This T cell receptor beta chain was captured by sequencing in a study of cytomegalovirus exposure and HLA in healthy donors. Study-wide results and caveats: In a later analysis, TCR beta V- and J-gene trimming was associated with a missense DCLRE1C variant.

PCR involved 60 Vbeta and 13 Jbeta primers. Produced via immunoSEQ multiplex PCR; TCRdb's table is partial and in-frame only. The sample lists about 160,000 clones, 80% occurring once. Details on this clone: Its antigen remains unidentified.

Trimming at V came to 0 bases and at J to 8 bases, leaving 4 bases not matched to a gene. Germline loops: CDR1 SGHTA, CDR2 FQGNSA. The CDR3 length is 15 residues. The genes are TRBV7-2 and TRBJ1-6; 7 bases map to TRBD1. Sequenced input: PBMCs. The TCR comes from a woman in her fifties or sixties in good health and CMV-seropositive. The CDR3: CASSLAGTEDSPLHF. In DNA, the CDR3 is TGTGCCAGCAGCTTAGCCGGGACAGAAGATTCACCCCTCCACTTT.